This T cell receptor (beta chain) emerged from a study of blood T cell repertoires in COVID-19. Only in-frame clones appear in the TCRdb table, and some are missing; sequencing was by immunoSEQ multiplex PCR. The sample carries 200,000 or so clones, around 83% recorded once. V shed 3 bases and J shed 3 bases, with 5 bases lying between them. The CDR3 contains 12 residues. Germline-derived CDR1 and CDR2 are SGHAT and FQNNGV. This chain connects TRBV11-2 to TRBJ1-1; D is ambiguous. This receptor was obtained from a woman aged 35 to 49 with acute COVID-19. Sequencing input: PBMCs or T cells enriched from blood (not recorded which). The CDR3 sequence: CASSFRDTEAFF. CDR3 sequence (DNA): TGTGCCAGCAGCTTTCGGGACACTGAAGCTTTCTTT.